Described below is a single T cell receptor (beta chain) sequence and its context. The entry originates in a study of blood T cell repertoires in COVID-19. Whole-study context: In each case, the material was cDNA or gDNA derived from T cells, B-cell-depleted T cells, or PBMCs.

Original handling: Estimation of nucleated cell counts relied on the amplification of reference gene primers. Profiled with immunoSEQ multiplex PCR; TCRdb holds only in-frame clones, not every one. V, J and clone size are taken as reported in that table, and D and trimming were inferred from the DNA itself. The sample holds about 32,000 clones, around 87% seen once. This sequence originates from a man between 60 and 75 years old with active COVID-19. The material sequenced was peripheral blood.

CDR3 in amino acids: CASSLAGGTSAGELFF. The CDR3 nucleotides are TGTGCCAGCAGCTTGGCCGGGGGTACGTCCGCCGGGGAGCTGTTTTTT. The gene calls are TRBV5-4 and TRBJ2-2; D may be TRBD2 (6 bases). Trimming removed 0 bases from V and 6 bases from J, with 15 bases in between. CDR3 length: 16 residues. Germline V gene lookup returns CDR1 SGHNT and CDR2 YYREEE (reference sequence).